This T cell receptor beta chain was identified during a study of blood T cell repertoires in COVID-19. About the study: Samples of COVID-19 (acute and convalescent) were obtained from the United States, Italy and Spain. T cells, B-cell-depleted T cells, or PBMCs supplied cDNA or gDNA.

Method: immunoSEQ multiplex PCR; TCRdb's copy keeps in-frame clones and lacks some. The sample has about 99,000 clones; 75% to 90% are singletons. Trimming removed 5 bases from V and 9 bases from J, with 14 bases in between. The V gene's germline CDR1 is SGHTA and CDR2 FQGNSA. CDR3 length: 14 residues. This clonotype was sampled from a man aged 45-65 years with acute or convalescent COVID-19. This chain links TRBV7-2 with TRBJ1-6; D remains unclear. The sample consisted of peripheral blood. The CDR3 loop reads CASSPQRSLSPLHF. For the CDR3, the DNA is TGTGCCAGCAGCCCCCAGAGGTCGCTTTCACCCCTCCACTTT.